The next 2 T cell receptor beta chains were all read from a single sample in a study of early T cells in non-severe SARS-CoV-2 infection. TCRdb fed the 5' RACE reads into MiXCR, producing one record per CDR3 protein. The sample carries 50,000 to 70,000 distinct CDR3 sequences, 12% recorded once. The specimen sequenced was whole blood. The receptors were sampled from an adult who was a healthcare worker with PCR-confirmed SARS-CoV-2 infection or an uninfected control (not recorded which).

This clonotype came up many times. This chain links TRBV5-6 with TRBJ1-2, with D tentatively TRBD1 (6 bases). Trimming removed 4 bases at V and 3 bases at J, with 13 bases between. Germline V gives CDR1 SGHDT, CDR2 YYEEEE. The CDR3 is 14 residues long. The CDR3 reads CASSARQDYYGYTF. The DNA of the CDR3 is TGTGCCAGCAGCGCAAGACAGGATTACTATGGCTACACCTTC. Full variable domain (missing parts from reference TRBV5-6 and TRBJ1-2): DAGVTQSPTHLIKTRGQQVTLRCSPKSGHDTVSWYQQALGQGPQFIFQYYEEEERQRGNFPDRFSGHQFPNYSSELNVNALLLGDSALYLCASSARQDYYGYTFGSGTRLTVV.

This clonotype occurred many times. The V gene is TRBV25-1, the J gene TRBJ1-2; D call uncertain. Germline V gene sequence: CDR1 MGHDK, CDR2 SYGVNS. CDR3 size: 16 residues. V dropped 3 bases and J dropped 5 bases, with 19 bases sitting between them. The CDR3 loop reads CASSDESHRTPYGYTF. The CDR3 DNA reads as TGTGCCAGCAGTGATGAGAGTCACCGAACCCCTTATGGCTACACCTTC.